Listed here are 10 T cell receptor beta chains from one sample, sequenced in a study of blood T cell repertoires in COVID-19. Repertoires were generated with immunoSEQ multiplex PCR, while TCRdb's copy carries only in-frame clones and drops some. The sample gives about 150,000 clones, around 83% of which show up once; approximately 12% is in the top ten. Sequencing was done on a sample of peripheral blood. The source of these receptors is a man between 70 and 80 years old who had recovered from COVID-19.

CDR3 in amino acids: CASSFDNEQFF. Here the CDR3 DNA reads TGTGCCAGCAGTTTCGACAATGAGCAGTTCTTC. The V and J genes are TRBV2 and TRBJ2-1; D ambiguous. V lost 5 bases and J lost 5, with 4 bases in between. CDR1 and CDR2 (germline): SNHLY, FYNNEI. This CDR3 is 11 amino acids long. Drawing the rest from reference TRBV2 and TRBJ2-1, the complete variable domain is EPEVTQTPSHQVTQMGQEVILRCVPISNHLYFYWYRQILGQKVEFLVSFYNNEISEKSEIFDDQFSVERPDGSNFTLKIRSTKLEDSAMYFCASSFDNEQFFGPGTRLTVL.

Here the CDR3 reads CATLFGRAHEQFF. The CDR3 DNA follows: TGTGCTACCCTGTTTGGCAGGGCCCATGAGCAGTTCTTC. This chain uses TRBV12-5 with TRBJ2-1; D might be TRBD1 (5 bases). CDR3 size: 13 residues. V dropped 10 bases and J dropped 8 bases, with 18 bases sitting between them. The germline CDR1 and CDR2 sequences are LGHNT and FRNRAP.

The rearrangement joins TRBV11-2 to TRBJ1-4, with D perhaps TRBD1 (6 bases). CDR3 length: 16 amino acids. The V gene lost 1 base and the J gene lost 6 bases, with 15 bases spanning the gap. The V gene's germline CDR1 is SGHAT and CDR2 FQNNGV. DNA for the CDR3: TGTGCCAGCAGCTTAGGCACAGGGCAGGGTTATGAAAAACTGTTTTTT. Residues: CASSLGTGQGYEKLFF.

The CDR3 loop reads CASSLDGGTGGNIQYF. The CDR3 nucleotides are TGTGCCAGCAGCTTAGATGGCGGGACAGGGGGCAACATTCAGTACTTC. This chain links TRBV11-2 with TRBJ2-4, with 12 bases matching TRBD1. Per the germline V gene, CDR1 is SGHAT and CDR2 is FQNNGV. V lost 0 bases and J lost 7; bases outside the gene matches: 4. The CDR3 runs 16 residues.

The V gene is TRBV21-1, the J gene TRBJ1-2; the D call TRBD1 from the table was never checked on the DNA. TRBV21-1 is a pseudogene locus. The CDR3 is 15 amino acids. This CDR3 is CASSNYPGWFYGYTF. CDR3 bases: TGTGCCAGCAGCAATTATCCAGGGTGGTTCTATGGCTACACCTTC.

In its sample, this clone was seen a few times. This sequence joins TRBV19 and TRBJ1-5, with a possible D match to TRBD1 (5 bases). CDR1 is LNHDA, CDR2 SQIVND, per germline (reference sequence). Trimming cost V 9 bases and J 5 bases, with 17 bases left between them. The CDR3 consists of 14 residues. CDR3: CASDLQGGDQPQHF. As DNA, the CDR3 is TGTGCCAGCGACCTCCAGGGAGGGGATCAGCCCCAGCATTTT.

This chain joins TRBV10-3 and TRBJ2-2, with a tentative D call TRBD1 (5 bases). The length of the CDR3 is 14 residues. Germline CDR1 and CDR2: ENHRY and SYGVKD. V was trimmed by 0 bases and J by 6 bases, leaving 8 bases between them. Here the CDR3 reads CAISESIGAGELFF. CDR3 nucleotides: TGTGCCATCAGTGAGTCGATAGGGGCCGGGGAGCTGTTTTTT.

This clone was seen more than once but under ten times. In nucleotides, the CDR3 is TGTGCCAGCAGCTTAGGCAGGGAGAACACCGGGGAGCTGTTTTTT. It codes for CASSLGRENTGELFF. The chain carries TRBV7-9 and TRBJ2-2, with a weak D call TRBD1 (5 bases). The CDR3 runs 15 residues. V lost 1 base and J 1 base, leaving 7 bases between the germline ends. Germline lookup yields CDR1 SEHNR and CDR2 FQNEAQ (reference sequence).

The J gene is TRBJ2-3, the V gene TRBV10-2, with TRBD1 matching 7 bases. The CDR3 is made up of 15 amino acids. The V and J ends lost 3 bases and 0 bases, in that order; junction bases with no gene match: 3. Germline values: CDR1 WSHSY, CDR2 SAAADI. The CDR3 DNA reads as TGCGCCAGCAGTGACCAGGGGGAGAGCACAGATACGCAGTATTTT. It translates to CASSDQGESTDTQYF.

The chain carries TRBV11-2 and TRBJ1-6; weak D call: TRBD1 (6 bases). V dropped 1 base and J dropped 8 bases, with 15 bases sitting between them. The germline CDR1 and CDR2 sequences are SGHAT and FQNNGV. This CDR3 spans 16 amino acids. The CDR3 here is CASSLGGGLVYSPLHF. CDR3 coding DNA: TGTGCCAGCAGCTTAGGGGGGGGCCTAGTTTATTCACCCCTCCACTTT.